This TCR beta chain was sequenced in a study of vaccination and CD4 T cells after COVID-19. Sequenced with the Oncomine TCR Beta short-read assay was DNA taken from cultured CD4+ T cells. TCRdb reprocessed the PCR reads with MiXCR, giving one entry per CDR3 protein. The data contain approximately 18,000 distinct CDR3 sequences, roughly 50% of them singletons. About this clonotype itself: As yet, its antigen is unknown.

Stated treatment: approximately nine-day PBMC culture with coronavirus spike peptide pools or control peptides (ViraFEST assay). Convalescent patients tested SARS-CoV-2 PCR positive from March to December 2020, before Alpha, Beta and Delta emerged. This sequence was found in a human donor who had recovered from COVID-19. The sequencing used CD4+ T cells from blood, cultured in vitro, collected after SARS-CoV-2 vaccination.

CDR3 coding DNA: TGCAGTGCTAGAGATGGCGGCGGGAGCACAGATACGCAGTATTTT. Protein: CSARDGGGSTDTQYF. V usage is TRBV20-1 and J usage is TRBJ2-3; D is perhaps TRBD2 (5 bases). The CDR3 runs to 15 residues. The V gene's germline CDR1 is DFQATT and CDR2 SNEGSKA (reference sequence). Trimming pared 0 bases from V and 0 bases from J, leaving 10 bases between.